This T cell receptor (beta chain) derives from a study of control samples from healthy donors and cancer patients. This table comes from immunoSEQ multiplex PCR, and its TCRdb copy is limited to in-frame clones, with some not included. The sample consists of some 130,000 clones, 90% to 95% of them appearing once. Per the germline V gene, CDR1 is SNHLY and CDR2 is FYNNEI. The V gene lost 6 bases and the J gene lost 7 bases, with 18 bases spanning the gap. The CDR3 length is 15 residues. The source of this sequence is a man aged 50-59 years with head and neck cancer. The V and J genes are TRBV2 and TRBJ2-2; possibly TRBD2 for D (6 bases). Sample: PBMCs. For the CDR3, the DNA is TGTGCCAGCAGGGTGCTAGCGTCCCGGATCGGGGAGCTGTTTTTT. Protein sequence: CASRVLASRIGELFF.